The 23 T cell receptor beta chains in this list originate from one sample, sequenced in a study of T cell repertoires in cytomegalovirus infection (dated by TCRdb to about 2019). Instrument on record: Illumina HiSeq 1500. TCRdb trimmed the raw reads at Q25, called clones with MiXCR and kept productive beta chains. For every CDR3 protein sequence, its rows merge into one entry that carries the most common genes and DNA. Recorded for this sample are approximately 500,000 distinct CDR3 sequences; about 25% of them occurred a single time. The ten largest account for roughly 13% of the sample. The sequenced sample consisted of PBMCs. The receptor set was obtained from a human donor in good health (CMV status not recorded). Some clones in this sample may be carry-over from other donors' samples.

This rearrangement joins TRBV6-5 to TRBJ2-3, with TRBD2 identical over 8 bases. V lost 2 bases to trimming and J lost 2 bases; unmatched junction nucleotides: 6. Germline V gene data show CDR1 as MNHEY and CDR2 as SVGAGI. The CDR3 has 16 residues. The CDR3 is CASSYGAGGPTDTQYF. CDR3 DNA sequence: TGTGCCAGCAGTTACGGGGCGGGAGGCCCCACAGATACGCAGTATTTT.

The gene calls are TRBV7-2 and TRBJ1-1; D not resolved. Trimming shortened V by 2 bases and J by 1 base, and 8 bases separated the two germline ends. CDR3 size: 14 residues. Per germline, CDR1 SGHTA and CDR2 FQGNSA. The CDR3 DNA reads TGTGCCAGCAGCTTAAGGCTAGAGAACACTGAAGCTTTCTTT. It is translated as CASSLRLENTEAFF.

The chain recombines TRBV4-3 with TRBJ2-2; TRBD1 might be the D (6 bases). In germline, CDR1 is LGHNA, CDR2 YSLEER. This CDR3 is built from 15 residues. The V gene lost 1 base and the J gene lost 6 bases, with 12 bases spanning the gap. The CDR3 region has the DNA TGCGCCAGCAGCCAAGTTGGGGCAGGGGCCGGGGAGCTGTTTTTT. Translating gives CASSQVGAGAGELFF.

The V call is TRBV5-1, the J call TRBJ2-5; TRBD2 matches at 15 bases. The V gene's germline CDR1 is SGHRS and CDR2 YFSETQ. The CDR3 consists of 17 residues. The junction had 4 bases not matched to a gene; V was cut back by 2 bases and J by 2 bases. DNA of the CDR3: TGCGCCAGCAGCTTAGGACTAGCGGGAGGGAAGCAAGAGACCCAGTACTTC. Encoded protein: CASSLGLAGGKQETQYF.

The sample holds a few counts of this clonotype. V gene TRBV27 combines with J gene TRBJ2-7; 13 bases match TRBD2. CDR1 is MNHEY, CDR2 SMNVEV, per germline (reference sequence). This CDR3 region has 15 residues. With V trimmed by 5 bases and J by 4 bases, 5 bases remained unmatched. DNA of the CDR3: TGTGCCAGCAGTAAACTAGCGGGAGGGCCTTACGAGCAGTACTTC. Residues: CASSKLAGGPYEQYF.

The CDR3 sequence: CASSSIAGGPYNEQFF. The DNA for the CDR3 is TGTGCCAGCAGCTCGATAGCGGGAGGGCCTTACAATGAGCAGTTCTTC. The chain is built from TRBV28 and TRBJ2-1, with 11 bases fitting TRBD2. V shed 6 bases and J 4 bases; nucleotides not matched to a gene: 8. CDR1 and CDR2 (germline): MDHEN, SYDVKM. The CDR3 spans 16 residues.

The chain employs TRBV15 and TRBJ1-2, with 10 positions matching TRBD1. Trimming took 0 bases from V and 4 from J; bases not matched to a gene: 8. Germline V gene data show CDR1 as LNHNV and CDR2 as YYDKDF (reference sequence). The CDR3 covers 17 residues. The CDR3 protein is CATSRDSGTGAAYGYTF. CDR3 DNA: TGTGCCACCAGCAGAGATTCCGGGACAGGGGCCGCCTATGGCTACACCTTC.

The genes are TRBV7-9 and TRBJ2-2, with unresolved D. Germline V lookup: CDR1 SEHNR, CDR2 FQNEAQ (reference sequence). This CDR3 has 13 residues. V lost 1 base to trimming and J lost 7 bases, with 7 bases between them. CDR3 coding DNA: TGTGCCAGCAGCTTAGGGACCGACGGGGAGCTGTTTTTT. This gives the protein CASSLGTDGELFF.

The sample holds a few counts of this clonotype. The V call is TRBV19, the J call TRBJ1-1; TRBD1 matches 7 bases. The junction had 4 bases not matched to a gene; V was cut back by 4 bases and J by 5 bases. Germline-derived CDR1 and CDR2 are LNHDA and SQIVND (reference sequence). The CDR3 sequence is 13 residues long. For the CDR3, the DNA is TGTGCCAGTAGTACCGACAGGGTAACTGAAGCTTTCTTT. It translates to CASSTDRVTEAFF. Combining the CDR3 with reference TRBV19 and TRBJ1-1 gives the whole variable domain DGGITQSPKYLFRKEGQNVTLSCEQNLNHDAMYWYRQDPGQGLRLIYYSQIVNDFQKGDIAEGYSVSREKKESFPLTVTSAQKNPTAFYLCASSTDRVTEAFFGQGTRLTVV.

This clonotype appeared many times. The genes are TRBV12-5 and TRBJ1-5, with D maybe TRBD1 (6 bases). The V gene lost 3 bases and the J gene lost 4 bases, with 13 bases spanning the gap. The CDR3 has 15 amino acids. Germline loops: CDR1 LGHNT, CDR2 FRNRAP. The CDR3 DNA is TGTGCTAGTGGTTTTTCGGGGGCCGTGAATCAGCCCCAGCATTTT. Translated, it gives CASGFSGAVNQPQHF.

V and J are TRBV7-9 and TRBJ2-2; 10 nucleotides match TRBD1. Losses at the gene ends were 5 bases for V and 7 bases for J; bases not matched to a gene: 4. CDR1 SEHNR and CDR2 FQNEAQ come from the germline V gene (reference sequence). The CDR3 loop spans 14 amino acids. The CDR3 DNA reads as TGTGCCAGCAGCGGACAGGGGGAGGTCGGGGAGCTGTTTTTT. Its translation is CASSGQGEVGELFF. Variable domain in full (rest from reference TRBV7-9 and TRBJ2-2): DTGVSQNPRHKITKRGQNVTFRCDPISEHNRLYWYRQTLGQGPEFLTYFQNEAQLEKSRLLSDRFSAERPKGSFSTLEIQRTEQGDSAMYLCASSGQGEVGELFFGEGSRLTVL.

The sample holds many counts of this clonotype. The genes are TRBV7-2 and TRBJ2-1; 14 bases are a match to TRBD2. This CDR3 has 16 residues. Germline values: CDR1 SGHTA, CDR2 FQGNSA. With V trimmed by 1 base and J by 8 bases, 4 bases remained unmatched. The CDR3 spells CASSLVGTSGSDEQFF. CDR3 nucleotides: TGTGCCAGCAGCTTAGTCGGGACTAGCGGGAGCGATGAGCAGTTCTTC. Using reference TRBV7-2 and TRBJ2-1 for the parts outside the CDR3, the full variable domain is GAGVSQSPSNKVTEKGKDVELRCDPISGHTALYWYRQSLGQGLEFLIYFQGNSAPDKSGLPSDRFSAERTGGSVSTLTIQRTQQEDSAVYLCASSLVGTSGSDEQFFGPGTRLTVL.

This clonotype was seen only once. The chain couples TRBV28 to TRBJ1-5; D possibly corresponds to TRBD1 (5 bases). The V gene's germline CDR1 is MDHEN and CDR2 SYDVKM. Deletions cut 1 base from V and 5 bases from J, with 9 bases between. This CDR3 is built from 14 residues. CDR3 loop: CASSLLGPHQPQHF. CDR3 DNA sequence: TGTGCCAGCAGTTTATTGGGACCCCATCAGCCCCAGCATTTT.

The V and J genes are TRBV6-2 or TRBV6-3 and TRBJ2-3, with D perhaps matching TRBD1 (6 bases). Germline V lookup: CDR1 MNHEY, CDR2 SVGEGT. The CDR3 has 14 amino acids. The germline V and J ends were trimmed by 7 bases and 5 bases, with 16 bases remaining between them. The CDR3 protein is CASNSDQGGDTQYF. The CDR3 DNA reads TGTGCCAGCAACAGCGATCAAGGGGGAGATACGCAGTATTTT.

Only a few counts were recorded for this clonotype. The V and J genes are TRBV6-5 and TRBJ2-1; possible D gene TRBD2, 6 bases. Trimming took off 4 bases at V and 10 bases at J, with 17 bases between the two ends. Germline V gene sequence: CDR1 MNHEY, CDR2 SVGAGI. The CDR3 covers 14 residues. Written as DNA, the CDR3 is TGTGCCAGCAGTTCTCGGACGCGGGCGGGGGAGCAGTTCTTC. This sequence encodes CASSSRTRAGEQFF.

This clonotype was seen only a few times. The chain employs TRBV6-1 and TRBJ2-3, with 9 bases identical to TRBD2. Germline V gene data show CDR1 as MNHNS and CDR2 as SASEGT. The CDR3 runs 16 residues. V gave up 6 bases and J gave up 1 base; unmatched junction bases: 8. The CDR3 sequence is CASRHPSGIGTDTQYF. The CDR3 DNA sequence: TGTGCCAGCAGGCACCCTAGCGGGATCGGCACAGATACGCAGTATTTT.

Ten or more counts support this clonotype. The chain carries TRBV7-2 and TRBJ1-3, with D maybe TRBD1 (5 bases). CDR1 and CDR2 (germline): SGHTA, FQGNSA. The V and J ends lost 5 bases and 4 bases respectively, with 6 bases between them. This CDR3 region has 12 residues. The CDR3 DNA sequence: TGTGCCAGCAGCCGACAGGGAAACACCATATATTTT. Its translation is CASSRQGNTIYF.

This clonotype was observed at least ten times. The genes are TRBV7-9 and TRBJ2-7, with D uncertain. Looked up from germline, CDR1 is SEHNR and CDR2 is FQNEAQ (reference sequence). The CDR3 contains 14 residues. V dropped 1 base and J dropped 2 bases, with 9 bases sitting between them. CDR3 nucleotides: TGTGCCAGCAGCTTAGTGGGCAGCACCTACGAGCAGTACTTC. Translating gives CASSLVGSTYEQYF.

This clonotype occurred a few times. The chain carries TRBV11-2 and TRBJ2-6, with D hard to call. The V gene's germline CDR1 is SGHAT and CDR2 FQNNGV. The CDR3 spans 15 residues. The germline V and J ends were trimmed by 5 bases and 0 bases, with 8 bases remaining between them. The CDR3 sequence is CASSNVRSGANVLTF. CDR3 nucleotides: TGTGCCAGCAGCAACGTGCGCTCTGGGGCCAACGTCCTGACTTTC.

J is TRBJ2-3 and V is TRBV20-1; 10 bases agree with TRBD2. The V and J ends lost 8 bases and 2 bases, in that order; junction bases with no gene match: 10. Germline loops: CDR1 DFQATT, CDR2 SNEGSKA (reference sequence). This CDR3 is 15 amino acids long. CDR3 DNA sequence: TGCAGTACGGATGGACTAGCGGAATACACAGATACGCAGTATTTT. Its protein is CSTDGLAEYTDTQYF.

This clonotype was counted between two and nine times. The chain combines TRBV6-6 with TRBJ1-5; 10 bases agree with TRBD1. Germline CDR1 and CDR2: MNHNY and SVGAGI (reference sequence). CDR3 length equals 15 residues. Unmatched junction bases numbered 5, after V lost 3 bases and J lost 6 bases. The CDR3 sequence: CASSYGTGVGQPQHF. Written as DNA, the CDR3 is TGTGCCAGCAGTTATGGGACAGGGGTAGGTCAGCCCCAGCATTTT.

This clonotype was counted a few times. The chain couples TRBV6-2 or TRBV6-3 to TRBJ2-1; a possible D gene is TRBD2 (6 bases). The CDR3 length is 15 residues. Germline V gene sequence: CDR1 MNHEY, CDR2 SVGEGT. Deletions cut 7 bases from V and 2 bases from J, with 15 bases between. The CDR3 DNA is TGTGCCAGCACTTTCGCGGGGAGGACCTACAATGAGCAGTTCTTC. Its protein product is CASTFAGRTYNEQFF.

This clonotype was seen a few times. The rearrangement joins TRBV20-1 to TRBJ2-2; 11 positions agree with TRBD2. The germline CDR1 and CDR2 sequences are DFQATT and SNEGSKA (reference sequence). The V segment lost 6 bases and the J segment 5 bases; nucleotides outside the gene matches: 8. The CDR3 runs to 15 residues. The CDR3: CSALWASGGTGELFF. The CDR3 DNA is TGCAGTGCCCTCTGGGCTAGCGGGGGGACCGGGGAGCTGTTTTTT.